This T cell receptor beta chain was obtained from a study of technical replicates of blood from several donors. CDR3 length: 14 residues. Trimming shortened V by 5 bases and J by 7 bases, and 18 bases separated the two germline ends. The germline CDR1 and CDR2 sequences are WSHSY and SAAADI. Produced via immunoSEQ multiplex PCR; TCRdb's table is partial and in-frame only. This table has about 76,000 clones, 85% to 95% appearing once. This clone was seen once. This clonotype originated in a human donor in good health. Sequencing used T cells isolated from PBMCs. The chain has TRBV10-2 and TRBJ2-7; weak D call: TRBD2 (6 bases). The CDR3 is CASSPLQEAGEQYF. In DNA, the CDR3 is TGCGCCAGCAGTCCTCTCCAAGAGGCGGGAGAGCAGTACTTC.